The T cell receptor beta chain described here comes from a study of identical twins' blood T cells. General observations from the study: Twin similarity might stem from environmental factors, not only genetics. Twins shared more top CDR3 clonotypes than unrelated donors did.

Original handling: Each library had roughly 2 to 4 million CDR3 reads and about 100,000 to nearly 500,000 clonotypes. TCRdb reanalysed the 5' RACE reads using MiXCR and keeps one entry per CDR3 protein. The V and J calls and clone size come from TCRdb's table, not from the authors' own analysis. Among 300,000 to 400,000 distinct CDR3 sequences, 28% were seen once, and the ten largest hold roughly 5.5%. Donors were six healthy women in three monozygous twin pairs. As regards this clonotype: The antigen is not known.

The TCR sequence derives from a woman aged 18 to 55 in good health. The sequencing sample was made of PBMCs.

The CDR3 loop is CASSSGQGTVDQPQHF. Written as DNA, the CDR3 is TGTGCCAGCAGTTCTGGGCAGGGGACAGTGGATCAGCCCCAGCATTTT. The chain combines TRBV2 with TRBJ1-5; 7 bases are shared with TRBD1. V shed 5 bases and J 5 bases; nucleotides not matched to a gene: 12. This CDR3 region has 16 residues. Germline values: CDR1 SNHLY, CDR2 FYNNEI.